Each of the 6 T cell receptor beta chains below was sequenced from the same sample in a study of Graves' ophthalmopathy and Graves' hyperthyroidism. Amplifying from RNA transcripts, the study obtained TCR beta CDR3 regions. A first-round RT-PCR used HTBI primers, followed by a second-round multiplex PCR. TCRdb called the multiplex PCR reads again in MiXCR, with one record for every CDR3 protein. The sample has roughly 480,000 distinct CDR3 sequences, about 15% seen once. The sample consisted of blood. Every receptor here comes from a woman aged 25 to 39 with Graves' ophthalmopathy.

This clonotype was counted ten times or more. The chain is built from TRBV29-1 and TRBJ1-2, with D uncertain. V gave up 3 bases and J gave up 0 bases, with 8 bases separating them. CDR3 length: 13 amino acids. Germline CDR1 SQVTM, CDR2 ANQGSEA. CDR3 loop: CSVENGANYGYTF. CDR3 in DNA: TGCAGCGTTGAGAACGGCGCTAACTATGGCTACACCTTC.

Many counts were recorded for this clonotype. In DNA form, the CDR3 reads TGTGCCAGCTCACCGATGTCAGGGGCGGGTGGAAACATTCAGTACTTC. Protein: CASSPMSGAGGNIQYF. This chain uses TRBV18 with TRBJ2-4; TRBD1 might be the D (6 bases). V lost 3 bases, J lost 6 bases, and 18 bases lay in between. Germline CDR1 is KGHSH and CDR2 is LQKENI. The CDR3 contains 16 residues.

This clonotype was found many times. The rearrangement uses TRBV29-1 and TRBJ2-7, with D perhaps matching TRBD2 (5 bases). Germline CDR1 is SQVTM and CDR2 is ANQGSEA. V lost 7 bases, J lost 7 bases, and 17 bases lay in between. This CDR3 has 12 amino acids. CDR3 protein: CSASLRGGEQYF. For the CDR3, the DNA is TGCAGCGCTTCCCTTCGGGGTGGTGAGCAGTACTTC.

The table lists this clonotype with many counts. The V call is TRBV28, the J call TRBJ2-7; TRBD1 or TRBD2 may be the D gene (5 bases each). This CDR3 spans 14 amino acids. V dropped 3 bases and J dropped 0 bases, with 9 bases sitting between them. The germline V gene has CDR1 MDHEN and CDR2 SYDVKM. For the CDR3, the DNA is TGTGCCAGCAGTTTTCCTGGGACCTCCTACGAGCAGTACTTC. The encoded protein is CASSFPGTSYEQYF.

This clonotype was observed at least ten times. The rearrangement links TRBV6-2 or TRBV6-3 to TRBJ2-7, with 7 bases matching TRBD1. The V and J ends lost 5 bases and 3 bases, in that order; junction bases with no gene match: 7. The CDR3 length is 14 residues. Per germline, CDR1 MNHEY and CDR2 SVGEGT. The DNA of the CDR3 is TGTGCCAGCAGTGGCCGACAGGGATACTACGAGCAGTACTTC. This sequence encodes CASSGRQGYYEQYF.

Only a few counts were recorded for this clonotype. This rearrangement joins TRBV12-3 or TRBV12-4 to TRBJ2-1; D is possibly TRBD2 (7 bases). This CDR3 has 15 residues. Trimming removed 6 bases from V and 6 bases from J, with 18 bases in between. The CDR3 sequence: CASRPLGGQSNEQFF. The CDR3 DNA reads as TGTGCCAGCAGACCCTTGGGGGGGCAAAGCAATGAGCAGTTCTTC.